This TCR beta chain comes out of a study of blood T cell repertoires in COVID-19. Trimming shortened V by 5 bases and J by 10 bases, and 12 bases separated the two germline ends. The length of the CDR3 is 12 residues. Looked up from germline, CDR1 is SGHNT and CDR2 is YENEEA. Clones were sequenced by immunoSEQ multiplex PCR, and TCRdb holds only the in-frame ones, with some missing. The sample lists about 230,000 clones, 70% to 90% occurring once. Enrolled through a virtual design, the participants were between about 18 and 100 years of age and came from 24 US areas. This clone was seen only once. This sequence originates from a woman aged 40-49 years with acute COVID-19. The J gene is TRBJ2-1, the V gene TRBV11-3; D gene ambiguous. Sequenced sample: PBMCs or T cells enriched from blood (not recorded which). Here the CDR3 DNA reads TGTGCCAGCAGCGATAATAGAGTCGAGCAGTTCTTC. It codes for CASSDNRVEQFF.